In its sample, the clone carrying this T cell receptor beta chain was seen many times. What it binds is unknown. The source of the sample is a study of blood T cells in healthy people across ages. Study-wide results and limits: PBMCs that were unsorted prevented a conclusive naive versus antigen-experienced comparison.

Then a second PCR, running about 6 to 11 cycles, was carried out with a sample-barcoded 5' primer and a J-beta primer mix. Via MiXCR, TCRdb re-called the 5' RACE reads, giving one row per CDR3 protein. The sample includes around 1.7 million distinct CDR3 sequences, over 25% of them seen just once. The CDR3 is made up of 12 amino acids. V was cut by 0 bases and J by 4 bases, with 4 bases left in between. Per-sample PBMC isolation yielded at least 6.5 million cells. Source material: blood. The chain has TRBV12-3 or TRBV12-4 and TRBJ2-7, with D unclear. The sequence was collected from a woman aged 30 to 39 in good health. The CDR3 DNA is TGTGCCAGCAGTTTAGCTAATTACGAGCAGTACTTC. Its translation: CASSLANYEQYF.